A single sample is the source of the 10 T cell receptor beta chains below, sequenced in a study of beta chain features in type 1 diabetes. All of the isolated RNA was reverse transcribed, so expressed TCRB transcripts were sequenced. Repertoires were generated with immunoSEQ multiplex PCR, while TCRdb's copy carries only in-frame clones and drops some. The repertoire holds hundreds of thousands of clones, with 11% as singletons. The sequenced material came from naive CD4+ T cells from blood. The receptor set was obtained from a woman aged 18-30 years in good health.

This clone was seen a few times. The chain has TRBV7-9 and TRBJ2-5, with D perhaps matching TRBD1 (5 bases). Germline-derived CDR1 and CDR2 are SEHNR and FQNEAQ (reference sequence). Trimming removed 3 bases from V and 1 base from J, with 12 bases in between. The CDR3 extends over 15 amino acids. The CDR3 coding sequence is TGTGCCAGCAGCTTCGGCCTGACAGCCCAAGAGACCCAGTACTTC. Its translation is CASSFGLTAQETQYF. The whole variable domain, remainder taken from reference TRBV7-9 and TRBJ2-5, is DTGVSQNPRHKITKRGQNVTFRCDPISEHNRLYWYRQTLGQGPEFLTYFQNEAQLEKSRLLSDRFSAERPKGSFSTLEIQRTEQGDSAMYLCASSFGLTAQETQYFGPGTRLLVL.

This clone was observed a few times. This chain links TRBV7-2 with TRBJ2-7; 9 bases are a match to TRBD2. Germline V gene lookup returns CDR1 SGHTA and CDR2 FQGNSA. V lost 5 bases to trimming and J lost 7 bases; unmatched junction nucleotides: 12. The CDR3 runs to 15 residues. CDR3 residues: CASSTRLAASREQYF. The CDR3 bases are TGTGCCAGCAGCACGCGACTAGCGGCCTCTAGGGAGCAGTACTTC.

A few counts support this clone. The rearrangement joins TRBV4-3 to TRBJ1-1; no definite D call. Germline values: CDR1 LGHNA, CDR2 YSLEER. CDR3 length equals 14 residues. V lost 0 bases and J lost 3, with 8 bases in between. Here the CDR3 reads CASSQDSWDTEAFF. The CDR3 nucleotides read TGCGCCAGCAGCCAAGATAGCTGGGACACTGAAGCTTTCTTT.

This clone was detected a few times. The chain is built from TRBV7-2 and TRBJ2-3; D is unresolved. V was pared by 6 bases and J by 1 base, with 8 bases between. CDR3 size: 13 residues. Germline CDR1 is SGHTA and CDR2 is FQGNSA. As DNA, the CDR3 is TGTGCCAGCAGATGGGCTGGCACAGATACGCAGTATTTT. Translating it yields CASRWAGTDTQYF.

Only a few counts were recorded for this clone. V is TRBV4-1 and J is TRBJ2-7; D uncertain. The CDR3 contains 13 residues. Germline V gene data show CDR1 as MGHRA and CDR2 as YSYEKL. Trimming took 0 bases from V and 6 from J, leaving 9 bases between them. The CDR3 DNA sequence: TGCGCCAGCAGCCAAGATATCTGGGGCGAGCAGTACGTC. Translating it yields CASSQDIWGEQYV.

CDR3 bases: TGCGCCAGCAGCCTCGGACTAGCGGGGGAGCAGTACGTC. It translates to CASSLGLAGEQYV. The rearrangement links TRBV5-1 to TRBJ2-7; 12 bases are shared with TRBD2. Germline loops: CDR1 SGHRS, CDR2 YFSETQ. V was pared by 4 bases and J by 7 bases, with 3 bases of the junction left unmatched. The CDR3 length is 13 residues.

This clone was picked up a small number of times. The gene calls are TRBV7-9 and TRBJ1-4; D call uncertain. V was pared by 5 bases and J by 8 bases, with 9 bases between. The CDR3 sequence is 12 residues long. The V gene's germline CDR1 is SEHNR and CDR2 FQNEAQ (reference sequence). CDR3 in DNA: TGTGCCAGCAGCGTGATAGGGGAAAAACTGTTTTTT. Protein sequence: CASSVIGEKLFF.

This sequence joins TRBV7-2 and TRBJ1-4; no clear D. Germline V lookup: CDR1 SGHTA, CDR2 FQGNSA. CDR3 length equals 15 residues. With 1 base removed from V and 3 bases from J, the gap between germline ends came to 9 bases. CDR3 bases: TGTGCCAGCAGCTTAGGGTCAGCTCCTAATGAAAAACTGTTTTTT. Amino acids: CASSLGSAPNEKLFF.

The J gene is TRBJ2-5, the V gene TRBV7-6, with a tentative D call TRBD1 (6 bases). Germline values: CDR1 SGHVS, CDR2 FNYEAQ. The CDR3 extends over 15 amino acids. Trimming pared 1 base from V and 1 base from J, leaving 10 bases between. The CDR3 DNA reads TGTGCCAGCAGCTTAGAACAGGGCCTCCAAGAGACCCAGTACTTC. This gives the protein CASSLEQGLQETQYF.

Here the CDR3 DNA reads TGTGCCAGCAGTCCCCGGGGCGGCAATCAGCCCCAGCATTTT. It translates to CASSPRGGNQPQHF. The rearrangement links TRBV25-1 to TRBJ1-5, with D tentatively TRBD1 (5 bases). V lost 5 bases and J 2 bases, leaving 10 bases between the germline ends. This CDR3 is 14 amino acids long. Germline V gene data show CDR1 as MGHDK and CDR2 as SYGVNS.